One sample yielded the 16 T cell receptor beta chains listed below, sequenced in a study of blood T cell repertoires in COVID-19. Sequencing was performed with immunoSEQ multiplex PCR; in TCRdb, only in-frame clones are kept and a portion is missing. This table holds 300,000 to 350,000 clones, 80% to 90% found once. The sample was PBMCs or T cells enriched from blood (not recorded which). These receptors came from a man younger than 45 who had recovered from COVID-19.

This clone was seen a few times. In nucleotides, the CDR3 is TGTGCCAGCAGCTGGGGCCAGGGGGCTGGGATTCTAACTAATGAAAAACTGTTTTTT. Amino acids: CASSWGQGAGILTNEKLFF. The chain recombines TRBV7-9 with TRBJ1-4; 8 bases are shared with TRBD1. J gave up 1 base and V 4 bases, and 14 bases lay outside the gene matches. CDR3 length equals 19 residues. CDR1 is SEHNR and CDR2 is FQNEAQ in the germline V gene (reference sequence).

The chain links TRBV11-2 to TRBJ2-1, with D perhaps TRBD1 (5 bases). V was cut by 3 bases and J by 3 bases, with 9 bases left in between. Germline-derived CDR1 and CDR2 are SGHAT and FQNNGV. The CDR3 is made up of 14 amino acids. In DNA, the CDR3 is TGTGCCAGCAGCTTGGGAACAGGCTACAATGAGCAGTTCTTC. The encoded protein is CASSLGTGYNEQFF. Supplemented by reference TRBV11-2 and TRBJ2-1, the full variable domain reads EAGVAQSPRYKIIEKRQSVAFWCNPISGHATLYWYQQILGQGPKLLIQFQNNGVVDDSQLPKDRFSAERLKGVDSTLKIQPAKLEDSAVYLCASSLGTGYNEQFFGPGTRLTVL.

This clone was seen a single time. The chain joins TRBV7-9 to TRBJ1-3; 9 bases are a match to TRBD1. The germline gives CDR1 SEHNR, CDR2 FQNEAQ (reference sequence). The CDR3 loop spans 15 amino acids. With 3 bases clipped from V and 3 bases from J, the junction kept 3 bases outside the gene matches. This CDR3 reads CASSFGQGLGNTIYF. The DNA for the CDR3 is TGTGCCAGCAGCTTTGGACAGGGGCTTGGAAACACCATATATTTT.

V gene TRBV10-3 combines with J gene TRBJ1-2, with a weak D call TRBD1 (6 bases). This CDR3 spans 17 amino acids. Between the trimmed V and J ends, which lost 0 bases and 4 bases, there was a span of 18 bases. Germline CDR1 is ENHRY and CDR2 is SYGVKD. The chain's CDR3 is CAISESKNRALLYGYTF. In DNA form, the CDR3 reads TGTGCCATCAGTGAGTCGAAGAACAGGGCGTTACTCTATGGCTACACCTTC.

This chain connects TRBV15 to TRBJ1-6; tentative D call: TRBD1 (6 bases). Germline values: CDR1 LNHNV, CDR2 YYDKDF (reference sequence). Trimming left V 0 bases short and J 6 bases short, with 9 bases between. The CDR3 covers 15 residues. In nucleotides, the CDR3 is TGTGCCACCAGCAGAGACGACAGGTTTAATTCACCCCTCCACTTT. Translation gives CATSRDDRFNSPLHF.

The chain links TRBV2 to TRBJ1-5; D unresolved. V dropped 5 bases and J dropped 4 bases, with 9 bases sitting between them. Per the germline V gene, CDR1 is SNHLY and CDR2 is FYNNEI. This CDR3 region has 13 residues. The CDR3 nucleotides are TGTGCCAGCAGTCTGAACGCGAATCAGCCCCAGCATTTT. This encodes CASSLNANQPQHF.

This rearrangement joins TRBV6-5 to TRBJ1-5; the D is unclear. Trimming removed 10 bases from V and 6 bases from J, with 16 bases in between. This CDR3 is built from 13 residues. Germline values: CDR1 MNHEY, CDR2 SVGAGI. The CDR3 DNA follows: TGTGCCATAAGGGAGGCGGCACCTCAGCCCCAGCATTTT. It yields the protein CAIREAAPQPQHF.

The genes are TRBV14 and TRBJ1-2; D perhaps matches TRBD1 (6 bases). CDR3 length equals 16 residues. V was shortened by 0 bases and J by 6 bases, with 17 bases between the two germline ends. Germline V gene data show CDR1 as SGHDN and CDR2 as FVKESK. CDR3 loop: CASSQDRGGPLNGYTF. The CDR3, as DNA: TGTGCCAGCAGCCAAGATCGCGGGGGCCCCCTTAATGGCTACACCTTC.

This clone has more than one count but fewer than ten. V gene TRBV4-1 combines with J gene TRBJ2-5; 7 bases are shared with TRBD2. From germline, CDR1 is MGHRA and CDR2 YSYEKL. CDR3 length equals 15 residues. The ends lost 1 base at V and 5 bases at J; junction bases unmatched: 7. CDR3 sequence reads: CASSQGGGAWETQYF. The CDR3 nucleotides are TGCGCCAGCAGCCAAGGGGGAGGGGCATGGGAGACCCAGTACTTC.

This rearrangement joins TRBV30 to TRBJ1-2; D is possibly TRBD1 (6 bases). Germline CDR1 reads GTSNPN; CDR2 reads SVGIG (reference sequence). V shed 0 bases and J shed 8 bases, with 16 bases lying between them. This CDR3 has 14 amino acids. CDR3 coding DNA: TGTGCCTGGAGTGTGGCCTCAACGGGGGGCGGCTACACCTTC. It encodes CAWSVASTGGGYTF.

The chain couples TRBV5-1 to TRBJ2-5, with D perhaps TRBD1 (6 bases). Trimming took off 2 bases at V and 2 bases at J, with 13 bases between the two ends. The CDR3 contains 15 residues. CDR1 is SGHRS and CDR2 is YFSETQ in the germline V gene. The CDR3 loop is CASSLLTGPQETQYF. The CDR3, as DNA: TGCGCCAGCAGCTTATTGACAGGACCTCAAGAGACCCAGTACTTC. The complete variable domain, with remaining parts taken from reference TRBV5-1 and TRBJ2-5, reads KAGVTQTPRYLIKTRGQQVTLSCSPISGHRSVSWYQQTPGQGLQFLFEYFSETQRNKGNFPGRFSGRQFSNSRSEMNVSTLELGDSALYLCASSLLTGPQETQYFGPGTRLLVL.

The J gene is TRBJ2-1, the V gene TRBV5-1; a possible D gene is TRBD2 (6 bases). V lost 4 bases, J lost 8 bases, and 19 bases lay in between. The CDR3 sequence is 15 residues long. In germline, CDR1 is SGHRS, CDR2 YFSETQ. This chain's CDR3 is CASSRREAQPDEQFF. The CDR3 nucleotides read TGCGCCAGCAGCAGGAGGGAAGCGCAGCCGGATGAGCAGTTCTTC.

The chain joins TRBV10-3 to TRBJ2-7, with a possible D match to TRBD2 (5 bases). With 8 bases removed from V and 3 bases from J, the gap between germline ends came to 14 bases. This CDR3 is built from 13 residues. Germline CDR1 and CDR2: ENHRY and SYGVKD. CDR3 in amino acids: CAIAPPGNYEQYF. CDR3 in DNA: TGTGCCATCGCTCCCCCGGGAAACTACGAGCAGTACTTC.

The chain links TRBV23-1 to TRBJ1-5, with 7 bases that match TRBD1. TRBV23-1 is an ORF; its function is uncertain. This CDR3 spans 14 amino acids. The V gene end was trimmed by 10 bases and the J gene end by 2 bases; junction bases not matched to a gene: 8. The CDR3 region is CAISTGLGNQPQHF. Written as DNA, the CDR3 is TGCGCCATATCGACAGGGTTAGGCAATCAGCCCCAGCATTTT.

This clone was observed once. CDR3 region: CASSLEGDYSPLHF. The CDR3 DNA reads as TGTGCCAGCAGCTTAGAGGGGGACTATTCACCCCTCCACTTT. The chain has TRBV11-2 and TRBJ1-6, with a weak D call TRBD1 (5 bases). V shed 0 bases and J shed 8 bases, with 8 bases lying between them. CDR1 and CDR2 from the germline V gene are SGHAT and FQNNGV. The CDR3 is 14 amino acids.

This chain uses TRBV7-8 with TRBJ1-5; no clear D gene. The CDR3 is 15 residues long. Trimming removed 3 bases from V and 0 bases from J, with 9 bases in between. The germline V gene encodes CDR1 SGHVS and CDR2 FQNEAQ. The CDR3 sequence: CASSLGSHSNQPQHF. CDR3 coding DNA: TGTGCCAGCAGCTTGGGGAGTCATAGCAATCAGCCCCAGCATTTT. Based on the CDR3 plus reference TRBV7-8 and TRBJ1-5, the full variable domain is GAGVSQSPRYKVAKRGQDVALRCDPISGHVSLFWYQQALGQGPEFLTYFQNEAQLDKSGLPSDRFFAERPEGSVSTLKIQRTQQEDSAVYLCASSLGSHSNQPQHFGDGTRLSIL.